This T cell receptor (beta chain) was identified during a study of blood T cells in healthy people across ages. Germline V gene data show CDR1 as SNHLY and CDR2 as FYNNEI. CDR3 length: 14 amino acids. Trimming took off 6 bases at V and 4 bases at J, with 15 bases between the two ends. A word on this clonotype: Its cognate antigen is unknown.

Broader study findings: Without sorted subsets, naive and antigen-experienced compartments could not be conclusively compared. TCR beta diversity, measured per million T cells, fell in a roughly linear way with age.

A second about 6 to 12 cycle PCR used barcoded and J-beta primers. MiXCR, applied by TCRdb to the 5' RACE reads, yields one record per CDR3 protein. The table has hundreds of thousands of distinct CDR3 sequences, 20% to 25% seen once; the top ten hold 9.4%. The same data also went into a second study, on T cells of mothers and their children. That study adds: The yield was over 9.5 million TCR beta CDR3 reads from each mother and about 3.2 million from each child.

The clonotype originates from a boy younger than 18 in good health. This rearrangement joins TRBV2 to TRBJ2-5, with D possibly matching TRBD1 (6 bases). The sequencing sample was made of blood. DNA for the CDR3: TGTGCCAGCAGGGAGGAAACAGGGTTAGAGACCCAGTACTTC. Protein sequence: CASREETGLETQYF.